Listed below are T cell receptor beta chains from one sample, sequenced in a study of cytomegalovirus exposure and HLA in healthy donors. Sequencing used immunoSEQ multiplex PCR; TCRdb keeps in-frame clones, though not all of them. The top ten hold about 0.89% of the sample, which has about 170,000 clones, 90% to 97% seen once. Sequenced input: PBMCs. These receptors came from a woman in her late teens or twenties in good health and CMV-seronegative. Both conserved end residues are part of each CDR3. Fields, in order: CDR3 protein, CDR3 DNA, clone size, J gene, V gene, D gene. D genes are given only for firm matches. Some rows mark clone size as missing; the rest say once, few, many or name a class of expanded clone.

CASSFGTGGQETQYF,TGTGCCAGCAGCTTCGGGACGGGGGGGCAAGAGACCCAGTACTTC,.,TRBJ2-5,TRBV5-4,TRBD2
CASSAVDRYYGYTF,TGTGCCAGTAGCGCTGTAGACAGATACTATGGCTACACCTTC,.,TRBJ1-2,TRBV19,.
CATVRDRDSYGYTF,TGTGCCACCGTAAGGGACAGGGACTCATATGGCTACACCTTC,.,TRBJ1-2,TRBV7-9,TRBD1
CASSKFEQPTGELFF,TGTGCCAGCAGCAAATTCGAACAGCCCACCGGGGAGCTGTTTTTT,.,TRBJ2-2,TRBV21-1,.
CASSQDNSYNEQFF,TGTGCCAGCAGCCAAGATAACAGTTACAATGAGCAGTTCTTC,.,TRBJ2-1,TRBV4-2,.
CATSSAGQGISRNEQFF,TGTGCCACCAGCAGTGCGGGACAGGGGATTAGCAGGAATGAGCAGTTCTTC,.,TRBJ2-1,TRBV15,TRBD1
CASSPGSGLANQPQHF,TGTGCCAGCAGCCCAGGGTCAGGGTTGGCCAATCAGCCCCAGCATTTT,.,TRBJ1-5,TRBV7-2,.
CASSPGSAHLSYEQYF,TGTGCCAGCAGTCCTGGGAGCGCGCACCTTTCCTACGAGCAGTACTTC,.,TRBJ2-7,TRBV6-6,.
CASIGTIYSYNEQFF,TGCGCCAGCATCGGGACAATTTACTCCTACAATGAGCAGTTCTTC,.,TRBJ2-1,TRBV10-1,.
CASSSGGSSSYNEQFF,TGTGCCAGCAGCTCGGGGGGCTCCAGCTCCTACAATGAGCAGTTCTTC,.,TRBJ2-1,TRBV6-6,.
CASSPPGLGLGEQYF,TGTGCCAGTAGTCCTCCGGGACTAGGGTTGGGGGAGCAGTACTTC,.,TRBJ2-7,TRBV19,TRBD2
CASEVLSGNTIYF,TGTGCCAGCGAGGTTCTCTCTGGAAACACCATATATTTT,.,TRBJ1-3,TRBV5-6,.
CSVMGGGWPQETQYF,TGCAGCGTTATGGGAGGGGGGTGGCCCCAAGAGACCCAGTACTTC,.,TRBJ2-5,TRBV29-1,.
CASSLGGLAAYEQYF,TGTGCCAGCAGCTTGGGTGGACTAGCCGCCTACGAGCAGTACTTC,.,TRBJ2-7,TRBV5-8,TRBD2
CASSLRGQQNTEAFF,TGTGCCAGCAGCTTACGGGGACAGCAGAACACTGAAGCTTTCTTT,.,TRBJ1-1,TRBV7-9,TRBD1
CASSLVGGGSGETQYF,TGCGCCAGCAGCTTGGTTGGCGGGGGGTCCGGAGAGACCCAGTACTTC,.,TRBJ2-5,TRBV5-1,TRBD2
CASSGSGGLGETQYF,TGTGCCAGCAGCGGTAGCGGGGGGCTAGGAGAGACCCAGTACTTC,once,TRBJ2-5,TRBV5-4,TRBD2
CASTLGQGGNYGYTF,TGCGCCAGCACTCTGGGACAGGGCGGTAACTATGGCTACACCTTC,.,TRBJ1-2,TRBV5-1,TRBD1
CASSRNRGDSYEQYF,TGTGCCAGCAGCCGAAACAGGGGGGACTCCTACGAGCAGTACTTC,once,TRBJ2-7,TRBV13,TRBD1
CATSGDRWGAYEQYF,TGTGCCACCAGCGGAGACAGGTGGGGGGCCTACGAGCAGTACTTC,.,TRBJ2-7,TRBV15,.
CASGLRGADTQYF,TGTGCTAGTGGCCTAAGGGGTGCAGATACGCAGTATTTT,.,TRBJ2-3,TRBV12-5,.
CASSQGGSSYNEQFF,TGTGCCAGCAGCCAAGGGGGTAGCTCCTACAATGAGCAGTTCTTC,.,TRBJ2-1,TRBV11-2,.
CASSQEQGNTEAFF,TGTGCCAGCAGTCAAGAACAGGGAAACACTGAAGCTTTCTTT,.,TRBJ1-1,TRBV27,.
CASSQGFLPNKVYNEQFF,TGCGCCAGCAGCCAAGGATTCCTTCCCAACAAAGTATACAATGAGCAGTTCTTC,.,TRBJ2-1,TRBV4-1,.
CASSLSTDTQYF,TGTGCCAGCAGCCTTTCCACAGATACGCAGTATTTT,.,TRBJ2-3,TRBV11-3,.
CASSLSPGTAIGGYTF,TGTGCCAGCAGTTTATCGCCCGGGACAGCCATCGGTGGCTACACCTTC,.,TRBJ1-2,TRBV27,TRBD1
CASRRAELNTEAFF,TGTGCCAGCAGGAGGGCAGAACTGAACACTGAAGCTTTCTTT,.,TRBJ1-1,TRBV2,.
CASSLRVIAGGGRETQYF,TGTGCCAGTAGTCTTCGTGTAATAGCGGGGGGGGGTCGGGAGACCCAGTACTTC,.,TRBJ2-5,TRBV19,TRBD2
CASRRTLGQGQETQYF,TGTGCCAGCAGGAGAACCCTTGGACAGGGTCAAGAGACCCAGTACTTC,.,TRBJ2-5,TRBV27,TRBD1
CASSEPGQGIEQFF,TGTGCCAGCAGTGAACCGGGTCAGGGGATCGAGCAGTTCTTC,.,TRBJ2-1,TRBV25-1,.
CASSPGTSVQTQYF,TGTGCCAGCAGCCCGGGGACTAGCGTGCAGACCCAGTACTTC,.,TRBJ2-5,TRBV7-9,TRBD2
CASSWGRGREWETQYF,TGCGCCAGCAGCTGGGGACGAGGCCGGGAGTGGGAGACCCAGTACTTC,.,TRBJ2-5,TRBV5-1,.
CTFQRQYTEAFF,TGCACCTTTCAACGACAGTACACTGAAGCTTTCTTT,.,TRBJ1-1,TRBV29-1,.
CAWSPNGAGVKPYEQYF,TGTGCCTGGAGCCCTAACGGGGCAGGGGTCAAACCCTACGAGCAGTACTTC,.,TRBJ2-7,TRBV30,.
CASRRTEGTEAFF,TGTGCCAGCAGACGGACAGAAGGAACTGAAGCTTTCTTT,.,TRBJ1-1,TRBV6-5,.
CASSPGQVVDQPQHF,TGTGCCAGCAGCCCGGGACAGGTAGTCGATCAGCCCCAGCATTTT,.,TRBJ1-5,TRBV21-1,.
CASSSSTGDGVAYNSPLHF,TGTGCCAGCAGCTCCTCGACAGGGGACGGCGTCGCCTATAATTCACCCCTCCACTTT,.,TRBJ1-6,TRBV27,TRBD1
CASSTGQGSFEQYF,TGCGCCAGCAGCACAGGACAGGGAAGCTTCGAGCAGTACTTC,.,TRBJ2-7,TRBV5-1,TRBD1
CASSYSKTQGNSPLHF,TGTGCCAGCAGTTACTCAAAAACGCAGGGGAATTCACCCCTCCACTTT,.,TRBJ1-6,TRBV6-5,.
CASSGQGAIQPQHF,TGCGCCAGCAGTGGGCAGGGGGCAATCCAGCCCCAGCATTTT,once,TRBJ1-5,TRBV10-2,TRBD1
CASSQKMGDTHGYTF,TGTGCCAGCAGCCAAAAGATGGGGGACACCCATGGCTACACCTTC,.,TRBJ1-2,TRBV14,.
CASSLVGQTLNTEAFF,TGTGCCAGCAGCTTAGTCGGACAGACCTTGAACACTGAAGCTTTCTTT,.,TRBJ1-1,TRBV7-8,.
CASSFSPNTEAFF,TGTGCCAGCAGCTTTAGCCCGAACACTGAAGCTTTCTTT,.,TRBJ1-1,TRBV7-3,.
CASSQATGDRRAFF,TGCGCCAGCAGCCAAGCCACAGGTGATAGAAGAGCTTTCTTT,once,TRBJ1-1,TRBV4-3,.
CASSFRRGANYGYTF,TGTGCCAGCAGCTTTCGCAGGGGGGCTAACTATGGCTACACCTTC,.,TRBJ1-2,TRBV7-2,TRBD1
CASTGREGARQPQHF,TGTGCCAGTACGGGCCGAGAGGGGGCTAGACAGCCCCAGCATTTT,.,TRBJ1-5,TRBV19,TRBD1
CASSVASGGGLLEQYF,TGTGCCAGCAGCGTAGCTTCGGGGGGGGGCCTCTTGGAGCAGTACTTC,.,TRBJ2-7,TRBV9,TRBD2
CASSPTGERGYTF,TGCGCCAGCAGCCCTACAGGGGAAAGGGGCTACACCTTC,.,TRBJ1-2,TRBV5-1,TRBD1